A selection of T cell receptor beta chains follows, all from one sample in a study of blood T cell repertoires in COVID-19. Here immunoSEQ multiplex PCR was the method, and the copy in TCRdb shows in-frame clones only, minus some. The sample yields approximately 250,000 clones, approximately 80% seen once. Sequenced material: peripheral blood. These receptors were obtained from a human donor in a cohort sampled during active COVID-19. Each CDR3 is given with its conserved first and last residue. D genes are given only for firm matches. Clone size is stated in some rows and not others, as once, few, many or a class when expanded.

D: TRBD1; J: TRBJ1-2; V: TRBV5-1; size: NA; CDR3: CASSSNYRGVYGYTF; DNA: TGCGCCAGCAGCTCCAATTACAGGGGGGTCTATGGCTACACCTTC
D: TRBD2; J: TRBJ2-1; V: TRBV7-2; size: once; CDR3: CASSHSREAGVNEQFF; DNA: TGTGCCAGCAGCCACTCCCGAGAGGCGGGAGTCAATGAGCAGTTCTTC
D: TRBD1; J: TRBJ2-7; V: TRBV28; size: NA; CDR3: CASSPPGQGGYEQYF; DNA: TGTGCCAGCAGTCCTCCGGGACAGGGAGGGTACGAGCAGTACTTC
D: TRBD1; J: TRBJ2-7; V: TRBV5-1; size: NA; CDR3: CASSWEGQGINEQYF; DNA: TGCGCCAGCAGCTGGGAGGGACAGGGGATAAACGAGCAGTACTTC
D: TRBD1; J: TRBJ1-5; V: TRBV15; size: NA; CDR3: CATSRAGQGRPQHF; DNA: TGTGCCACCAGCAGGGCGGGACAGGGAAGACCCCAGCATTTT
D: TRBD1; J: TRBJ2-1; V: TRBV5-4; size: once; CDR3: CASSVTGVGNEQFF; DNA: TGTGCCAGCAGCGTAACAGGGGTGGGGAATGAGCAGTTCTTC
D: NA; J: TRBJ1-2; V: TRBV7-8; size: NA; CDR3: CASSLEGLPIGYTF; DNA: TGTGCCAGCAGCTTAGAAGGACTACCGATAGGCTACACCTTC
D: TRBD2; J: TRBJ2-1; V: TRBV6-2/TRBV6-3; size: NA; CDR3: CASSKAGGGRYNEQFF; DNA: TGTGCCAGCAGTAAGGCCGGGGGCGGGAGGTACAATGAGCAGTTCTTC
D: NA; J: TRBJ1-2; V: TRBV12-3/TRBV12-4; size: NA; CDR3: CASSRTNYGYTF; DNA: TGTGCCAGCAGCCGTACTAACTATGGCTACACCTTC
D: TRBD1; J: TRBJ2-2; V: TRBV7-6; size: NA; CDR3: CASSLGQVNTGELFF; DNA: TGTGCCAGCAGCTTGGGACAGGTGAACACCGGGGAGCTGTTTTTT
D: TRBD2; J: TRBJ2-1; V: TRBV19; size: NA; CDR3: CASSRGRLADNEQFF; DNA: TGTGCCAGTAGCCGTGGGAGGCTAGCGGATAATGAGCAGTTCTTC
D: NA; J: TRBJ2-7; V: TRBV19; size: NA; CDR3: CASSMAAISYEQYF; DNA: TGTGCCAGTAGTATGGCGGCAATCTCCTACGAGCAGTACTTC
D: NA; J: TRBJ2-2; V: TRBV5-1; size: once; CDR3: CASSLGLANTGELFF; DNA: TGCGCCAGCAGCTTGGGACTAGCGAACACCGGGGAGCTGTTTTTT
D: NA; J: TRBJ1-1; V: TRBV27; size: NA; CDR3: CASSLRGGFSQNTEAFF; DNA: TGTGCCAGCAGTTTGAGGGGGGGGTTCTCTCAGAACACTGAAGCTTTCTTT